The T cell receptor beta chain under discussion was sequenced for a study of neoadjuvant anti-PD-1 for oral cavity cancer. The germline CDR1 and CDR2 sequences are SGHVS and FNYEAQ. J gave up 9 bases and V 5 bases, and 10 bases lay outside the gene matches. This CDR3 spans 14 amino acids. TCRdb keeps only in-frame clones here, not all; method: immunoSEQ multiplex PCR. The sample has some 29,000 clones; 80% are singletons. As for time point: after neoadjuvant nivolumab, at surgical resection. This TCR came from a person between 35 and 79 years old with oral cavity squamous cell carcinoma. The sequencing used PBMCs, collected after nivolumab (anti-PD-1) treatment. The genes are TRBV7-6 and TRBJ2-1, with 7 nucleotides matching TRBD1. As DNA, the CDR3 is TGTGCCAGCAGCATGAGACAGGGCTGGAGTGAGCAGTTCTTC. Encoded protein: CASSMRQGWSEQFF.